This T cell receptor (beta chain) was profiled in a study of metastatic and nonmetastatic thyroid tumors. Study overall: It was across blood and tumor or nodule tissue from malignant and benign thyroid patients that repertoires were compared. Study results and caveats: Significantly higher TCR beta diversity was reportedly seen in malignant thyroid tumors than benign nodules, in blood and tumor.

None of the patients had undergone any treatment ahead of thyroid surgery. The germline V gene has CDR1 MNHNS and CDR2 SASEGT. Trimming removed 3 bases from V and 0 bases from J; junction bases left unmatched: 0. This CDR3 contains 15 residues. Worth noting for this clone: Antigen specificity is unknown.

TCRdb re-called the PCR reads with MiXCR. The table shows 8,000 to 8,500 clones, with over 35% occurring only once. The gene calls are TRBV6-1 and TRBJ1-2, with TRBD1 matching over 11 bases. The sequenced sample consisted of tumor tissue. The receptor's source is a male donor with papillary thyroid cancer or a benign thyroid nodule (not recorded which). Some clones in this sample may be carry-over from other donors' samples. The CDR3 here is CASSEGQGANYGYTF. The DNA for the CDR3 is TGTGCCAGCAGTGAGGGACAGGGGGCTAACTATGGCTACACCTTC.